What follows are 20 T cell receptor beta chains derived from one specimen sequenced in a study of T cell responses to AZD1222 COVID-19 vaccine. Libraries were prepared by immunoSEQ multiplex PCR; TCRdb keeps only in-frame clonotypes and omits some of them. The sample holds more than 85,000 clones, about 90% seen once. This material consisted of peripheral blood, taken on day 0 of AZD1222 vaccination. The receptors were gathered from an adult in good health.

The CDR3 DNA reads as TGTGCCAGCAGCTTAAGGGACACTACGATGAACACTGAAGCTTTCTTT. Protein: CASSLRDTTMNTEAFF. This chain links TRBV5-6 with TRBJ1-1, with D perhaps matching TRBD1 (6 bases). Trimming stripped 2 bases from V and 0 bases from J, with 14 bases between. This CDR3 region has 16 residues. Germline CDR1 SGHDT, CDR2 YYEEEE.

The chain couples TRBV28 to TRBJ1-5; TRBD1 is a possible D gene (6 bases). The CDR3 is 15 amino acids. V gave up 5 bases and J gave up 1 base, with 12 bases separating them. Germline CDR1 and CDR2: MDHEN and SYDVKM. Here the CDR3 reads CASSVERGSNQPQHF. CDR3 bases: TGTGCCAGCAGTGTCGAAAGGGGGAGCAATCAGCCCCAGCATTTT.

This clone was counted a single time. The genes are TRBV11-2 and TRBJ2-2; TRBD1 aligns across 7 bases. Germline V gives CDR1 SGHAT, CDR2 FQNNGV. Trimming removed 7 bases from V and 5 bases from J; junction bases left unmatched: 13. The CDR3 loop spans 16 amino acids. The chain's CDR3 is CASTLIPGGVTGELFF. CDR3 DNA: TGTGCCAGCACCCTGATCCCAGGGGGAGTAACCGGGGAGCTGTTTTTT.

The CDR3: CASSLADTTNTEAFF. CDR3 coding DNA: TGTGCCAGCAGCTTAGCGGACACAACTAACACTGAAGCTTTCTTT. V and J are TRBV7-9 and TRBJ1-1, with a possible D match to TRBD1 (5 bases). The V end lost 0 bases, the J end lost 2 bases, and 10 bases lay between the germline ends. CDR1 is SEHNR and CDR2 is FQNEAQ in the germline V gene (reference sequence). The CDR3 is 15 amino acids.

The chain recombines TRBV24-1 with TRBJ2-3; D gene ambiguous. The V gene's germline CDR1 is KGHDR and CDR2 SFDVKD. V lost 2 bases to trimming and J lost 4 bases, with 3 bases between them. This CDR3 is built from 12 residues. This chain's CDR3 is CATSDSADTQYF. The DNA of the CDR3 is TGTGCCACCAGTGATTCGGCAGATACGCAGTATTTT.

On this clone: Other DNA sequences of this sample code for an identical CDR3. The CDR3 here is CASSLVSEQYF. CDR3 DNA sequence: TGTGCCAGCAGTTTAGTGAGCGAGCAGTACTTC. The chain links TRBV12-3 or TRBV12-4 to TRBJ2-7, with unresolved D. The CDR3 is 11 amino acids. V dropped 1 base and J dropped 6 bases, with 4 bases sitting between them.

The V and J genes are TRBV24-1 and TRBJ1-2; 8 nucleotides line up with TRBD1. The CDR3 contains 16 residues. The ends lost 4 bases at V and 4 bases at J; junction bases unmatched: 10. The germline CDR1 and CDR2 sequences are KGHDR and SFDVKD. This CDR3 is CATSEWRTGRPYGYTF. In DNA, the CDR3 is TGTGCCACCAGTGAGTGGAGGACAGGGCGCCCCTATGGCTACACCTTC.

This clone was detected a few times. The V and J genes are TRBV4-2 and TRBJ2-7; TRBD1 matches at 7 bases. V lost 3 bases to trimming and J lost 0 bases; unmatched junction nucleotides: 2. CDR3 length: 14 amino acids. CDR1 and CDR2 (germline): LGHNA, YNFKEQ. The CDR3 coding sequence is TGTGCCAGCAGCCAGAGGGACAGCTCCTACGAGCAGTACTTC. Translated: CASSQRDSSYEQYF.

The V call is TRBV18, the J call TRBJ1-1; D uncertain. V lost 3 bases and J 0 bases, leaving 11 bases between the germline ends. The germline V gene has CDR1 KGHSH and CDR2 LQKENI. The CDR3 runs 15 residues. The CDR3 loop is CASSPVMDLNTEAFF. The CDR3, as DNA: TGTGCCAGCTCACCTGTCATGGATCTGAACACTGAAGCTTTCTTT. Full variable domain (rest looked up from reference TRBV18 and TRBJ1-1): NAGVMQNPRHLVRRRGQEARLRCSPMKGHSHVYWYRQLPEEGLKFMVYLQKENIIDESGMPKERFSAEFPKEGPSILRIQQVVRGDSAAYFCASSPVMDLNTEAFFGQGTRLTVV.

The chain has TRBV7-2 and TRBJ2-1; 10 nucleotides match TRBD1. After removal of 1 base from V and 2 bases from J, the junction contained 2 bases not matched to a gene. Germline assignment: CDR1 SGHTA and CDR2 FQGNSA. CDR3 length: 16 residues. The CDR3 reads CASSLVGTGAYNEQFF. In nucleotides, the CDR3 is TGTGCCAGCAGCTTAGTTGGGACAGGGGCCTACAATGAGCAGTTCTTC.

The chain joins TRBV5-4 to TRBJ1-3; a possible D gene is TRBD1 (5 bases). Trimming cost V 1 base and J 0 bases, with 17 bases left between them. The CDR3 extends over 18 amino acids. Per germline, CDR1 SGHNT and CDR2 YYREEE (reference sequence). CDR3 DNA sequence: TGTGCCAGCAGCTTGAAAGGAAGGGGACTGATCTCTGGAAACACCATATATTTT. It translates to CASSLKGRGLISGNTIYF.

The CDR3 here is CASSYGSTNEKLFF. The CDR3 region has the DNA TGTGCCAGCAGTTATGGGTCAACTAATGAAAAACTGTTTTTT. The V call is TRBV6-5, the J call TRBJ1-4; D call uncertain. V was shortened by 3 bases and J by 0 bases, with 5 bases between the two germline ends. This CDR3 comprises 14 residues. Germline CDR1 and CDR2: MNHEY and SVGAGI.

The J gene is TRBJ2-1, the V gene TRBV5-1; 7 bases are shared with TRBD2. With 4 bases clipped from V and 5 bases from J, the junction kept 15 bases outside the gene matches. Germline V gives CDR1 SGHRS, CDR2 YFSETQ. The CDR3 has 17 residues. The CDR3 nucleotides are TGCGCCAGCAGCCCCAGACTAGCTACTACGATGGACAATGAGCAGTTCTTC. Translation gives CASSPRLATTMDNEQFF.

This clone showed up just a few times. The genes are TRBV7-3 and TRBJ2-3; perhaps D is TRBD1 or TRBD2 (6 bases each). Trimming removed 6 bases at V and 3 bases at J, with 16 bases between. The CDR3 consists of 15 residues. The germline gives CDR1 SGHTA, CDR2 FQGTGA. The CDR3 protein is CASSQIGGETDTQYF. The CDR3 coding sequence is TGTGCCAGCAGTCAAATCGGGGGCGAGACAGATACGCAGTATTTT.

The CDR3 DNA sequence: TGTGCCAGTAGTATATCCGGGGGCGGTAGCACTGAAGCTTTCTTT. As protein: CASSISGGGSTEAFF. The V gene is TRBV19, the J gene TRBJ1-1; possible D gene TRBD1, 6 bases. The CDR3 contains 15 residues. Trimming took 2 bases from V and 4 from J, leaving 14 bases between them. Germline lookup yields CDR1 LNHDA and CDR2 SQIVND (reference sequence).

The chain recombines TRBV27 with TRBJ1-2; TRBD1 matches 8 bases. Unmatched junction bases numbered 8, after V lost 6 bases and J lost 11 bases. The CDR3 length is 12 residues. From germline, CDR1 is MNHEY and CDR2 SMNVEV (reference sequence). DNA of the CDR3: TGTGCCAGCAGGACAGGGGTGCGGGAGTACACCTTC. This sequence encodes CASRTGVREYTF.

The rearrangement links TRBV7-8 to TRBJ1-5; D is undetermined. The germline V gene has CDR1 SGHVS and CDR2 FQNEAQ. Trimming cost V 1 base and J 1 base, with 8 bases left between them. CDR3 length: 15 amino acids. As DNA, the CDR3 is TGTGCCAGCAGCTTAGGAGGCAGCAGCAATCAGCCCCAGCATTTT. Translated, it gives CASSLGGSSNQPQHF.

The DNA of the CDR3 is TGTGCCAGCTCACCAGCCGGGACAGGTCTGAACACTGAAGCTTTCTTT. The encoded protein is CASSPAGTGLNTEAFF. The chain carries TRBV18 and TRBJ1-1; 8 positions agree with TRBD1. Looked up from germline, CDR1 is KGHSH and CDR2 is LQKENI. The length of the CDR3 is 16 residues. V shed 2 bases, J shed 0 bases, and the junction held 5 bases outside the gene matches.

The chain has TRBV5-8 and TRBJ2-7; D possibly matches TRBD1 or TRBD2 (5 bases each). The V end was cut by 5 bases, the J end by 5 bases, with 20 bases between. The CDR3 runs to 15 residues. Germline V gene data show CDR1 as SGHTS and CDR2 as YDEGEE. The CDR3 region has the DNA TGTGCCAGCAGACCCCCGGGACCGCCCCAAGACGAGCAGTACTTC. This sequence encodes CASRPPGPPQDEQYF.

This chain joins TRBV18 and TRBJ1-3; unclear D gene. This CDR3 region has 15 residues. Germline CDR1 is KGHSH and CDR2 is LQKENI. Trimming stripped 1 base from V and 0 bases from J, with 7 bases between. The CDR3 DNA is TGTGCCAGCTCACCACAGGGCGTCTCTGGAAACACCATATATTTT. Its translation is CASSPQGVSGNTIYF.